The 3 T cell receptor beta chains presented below share a single source sample, sequenced in a study of T-cell memory formation after mild COVID-19. Each CDR3 protein gets one entry after TCRdb re-called the 5' RACE reads with MiXCR. This table holds 150,000 to 200,000 distinct CDR3 sequences, about 20% found once. The sample taken for sequencing was PBMCs or a T cell subset sorted from them (not recorded which). These receptors came from an adult woman who had mild COVID-19 (a few samples of this study predate the infection). Cell type and time point are not known.

This clonotype was found many times. The V and J genes are TRBV12-3 or TRBV12-4 and TRBJ2-1; possibly TRBD1 for D (6 bases). The V and J ends lost 6 bases and 3 bases respectively, with 9 bases between them. This CDR3 spans 13 amino acids. The CDR3 DNA is TGTGCCAGCAGGACAGGAATCTACAATGAGCAGTTCTTC. Translated, it gives CASRTGIYNEQFF.

The rearrangement uses TRBV5-1 and TRBJ2-7; D perhaps matches TRBD1 (6 bases). The V end was cut by 4 bases, the J end by 4 bases, with 12 bases between. The CDR3 length is 13 residues. CDR1 SGHRS and CDR2 YFSETQ come from the germline V gene. DNA for the CDR3: TGCGCCAGCAGCCCAGAAGGGGGTTACGAGCAGTACTTC. It encodes CASSPEGGYEQYF.

Regarding this clonotype: At one end the junction does not follow the germline gene, possibly because of a read error. The chain recombines TRBV7-7 with TRBJ1-5; a possible D gene is TRBD1 (6 bases). The germline CDR1 and CDR2 sequences are SSHAT and FNYEAQ (reference sequence). CDR3 length: 15 residues. The CDR3 bases are TGTGCTAGCAGCCTGGACGGACAGAGCAATCAGCCCCAGCATTTT. This translates into CASSLDGQSNQPQHF.